Listed below are T cell receptor beta chains from one sample, sequenced in a study of Graves' ophthalmopathy and Graves' hyperthyroidism. From the multiplex PCR reads, TCRdb called clonotypes with MiXCR, one entry per CDR3 protein. This table has over 200,000 distinct CDR3 sequences, 25% to 35% appearing once. The sequencing sample was made of peripheral blood. These TCRs come from a man in his fifties with Graves' ophthalmopathy. CDR3s include the opening cysteine and the closing phenylalanine or tryptophan. Each record gives: V gene, J gene, D gene, CDR3 length, clone size, CDR3 DNA, CDR3 protein. D genes are given only for firm matches. Clone size, where shown, is once, few, many, or a class for clones that have expanded.

>TRBV24-1|TRBJ1-1|NA|13|many
TGTGCCACCAGTGACTCTCGTTGGCCTGAAGCTTTCTTT
CATSDSRWPEAFF
>TRBV28|TRBJ2-2|NA|13|NA
TGTGCCATCGGGGCCATGAGGACCGGGGAGCTGTTTTTT
CAIGAMRTGELFF
>TRBV4-1|TRBJ1-1|NA|13|many
TGCGCCAGCAGCCAAGATGGGAACACTGAAGCTTTCTTT
CASSQDGNTEAFF
>TRBV6-5|TRBJ1-5|TRBD1|17|NA
TGTGCCAGCAGTTACCTCAGGGGGCTAGCAAGCAATCAGCCCCAGCATTTT
CASSYLRGLASNQPQHF
>TRBV12-3/TRBV12-4|TRBJ2-5|NA|15|many
TGTGCCAGCAGTTTAGTCGGGGGACACCAAGAGACTCAGTACTTC
CASSLVGGHQETQYF
>TRBV30|TRBJ2-7|TRBD1|11|many
TGTGCCGGGGACAGGGGATTCGAGCAGTACTTC
CAGDRGFEQYF
>TRBV7-8|TRBJ2-7|TRBD2|13|NA
TGTGCCAGCACTCAGCGGGGATCCTACGAGCAGTACTTC
CASTQRGSYEQYF
>TRBV30|TRBJ1-6|NA|16|NA
TGTGCCTGGAGTGCTCCAGGGGCTAGGGAGAATTCACCCCTCCACTTT
CAWSAPGARENSPLHF
>TRBV28|TRBJ1-6|TRBD1|15|NA
TGTGCCAGCAGTTTAACAGGGGTGATGAATTCACCCCTCCACTTT
CASSLTGVMNSPLHF
>TRBV6-1|TRBJ2-7|NA|16|many
TGTGCCAGCAATGCCGGCCCGGGACCCAAAACCCTCGAGCAGTACTTC
CASNAGPGPKTLEQYF
>TRBV6-4|TRBJ2-3|NA|16|many
TGTGCCAGCAGTGACTCGTATGACACTAGCACAGATACGCAGTATTTT
CASSDSYDTSTDTQYF
>TRBV15|TRBJ1-6|TRBD1|16|many
TGTGCCACCAGCCACTCGGGACAGGGAATTGGTTCACCCCTCCACTTT
CATSHSGQGIGSPLHF
>TRBV4-3|TRBJ1-5|NA|15|many
TGCGCCAGCAGCCAAGATGGCTATAGCAATCAGCCCCAGCATTTT
CASSQDGYSNQPQHF
>TRBV4-3|TRBJ2-7|NA|15|many
TGCGCCAGCAGCCAAGACCCAGGGAACTCCTACGAGCAGTACTTC
CASSQDPGNSYEQYF
>TRBV28|TRBJ1-5|NA|15|NA
TGTGCCAGCAGTCCCGTATTTAATAGCAATCAGCCCCAGCATTTT
CASSPVFNSNQPQHF
>TRBV28|TRBJ1-6|NA|18|many
TGTGCCAGCAGTTTTTGGCAGGGGAAAATGTCCTATAATTCACCCCTCCACTTT
CASSFWQGKMSYNSPLHF
>TRBV12-3/TRBV12-4|TRBJ2-5|TRBD1|15|NA
TGTGCCAGCACCATGTTCGGGACAGGGGCGGAGACCCAGTACTTC
CASTMFGTGAETQYF
>TRBV25-1|TRBJ1-2|TRBD1|14|many
TGTGCCAGCAGGCCTCCGGGACAGGGGTATGGCTACACCTTC
CASRPPGQGYGYTF
>TRBV11-2|TRBJ2-2|NA|13|NA
TGTGCCAGCAGCACACCTTCGAGCGGGGAGCTGTTTTTT
CASSTPSSGELFF
>TRBV5-1|TRBJ2-5|NA|15|many
TGCGCCAGCAGTCTGGAGGCGAGGACGGAAGAGACCCAGTACTTC
CASSLEARTEETQYF
>TRBV6-2/TRBV6-3|TRBJ2-7|NA|14|NA
TGTGCCAGCAGCCGAGCTAGCGCCACCTACGAGCAGTACTTC
CASSRASATYEQYF
>TRBV15|TRBJ2-7|TRBD2|15|many
TGTGCCACCAGCAGAGATTCAGCGGGAGCCTACGAGCAGTACTTC
CATSRDSAGAYEQYF
>TRBV27|TRBJ2-2|NA|16|many
TGTGCCAGCAGTTTTCTTAGCGGTCCGAACACCGGGGAGCTGTTTTTT
CASSFLSGPNTGELFF
>TRBV19|TRBJ1-1|NA|15|many
TGTGCCAGTATCTTGGGGTCTTCTTGGAACACTGAAGCTTTCTTT
CASILGSSWNTEAFF
>TRBV19|TRBJ1-1|NA|15|many
TGTGCCAGTAGTATGGGAGGACTAATCGGGGATGAAGCTTTCTTT
CASSMGGLIGDEAFF
>TRBV27|TRBJ2-6|NA|15|NA
TGTGCCAGCAGTCTGGGGGCAACTGGGGCCAACGTCCTGACTTTC
CASSLGATGANVLTF
>TRBV13|TRBJ1-6|TRBD1|17|many
TGTGCCAGCAGCTTCCTAAAAGGACAGGGGAATAATTCACCCCTCCACTTT
CASSFLKGQGNNSPLHF
>TRBV6-1|TRBJ2-7|NA|14|many
TGTGCCAGCAGTCAAACCGGACGGACGTACGAGCAGTACTTC
CASSQTGRTYEQYF